These 21 T cell receptor beta chains share one sample of origin, sequenced in a study of T-cell reconstitution after alpha-beta-depleted transplantation in children. Preparation of the TCRbeta library used unique molecular identifiers. TCRdb reprocessed the PCR reads via MiXCR and lists one record per CDR3 protein. The table records 300,000 to 400,000 distinct CDR3 sequences, roughly 14% of them present only once. Sample: PBMCs, taken from the stem cell graft. These TCRs come from a human donor who donated a stem cell graft to a child with Fanconi anemia.

The V and J genes are TRBV3-1 and TRBJ2-1, with a possible D match to TRBD2 (6 bases). The germline V gene has CDR1 LGHDT and CDR2 YNNKEL (reference sequence). Trimming took 4 bases from V and 9 from J, leaving 13 bases between them. The CDR3 spans 13 residues. The DNA for the CDR3 is TGTGCCAGCAGCCCCGCACGGGGGTCTGAGCAGTTCTTC. Translating gives CASSPARGSEQFF.

The gene calls are TRBV2 and TRBJ1-2; possible D gene TRBD1, 6 bases. Per germline, CDR1 SNHLY and CDR2 FYNNEI. The CDR3 is 15 residues long. Trimming cost V 4 bases and J 0 bases, with 12 bases left between them. Here the CDR3 reads CASSGTALANYGYTF. CDR3 DNA: TGTGCCAGCAGTGGGACAGCGTTAGCTAACTATGGCTACACCTTC.

This clonotype was observed a few times. This chain's CDR3 is CSARRGGERDTQYF. The CDR3 DNA is TGCAGTGCTAGACGAGGGGGAGAAAGAGATACGCAGTATTTT. V gene TRBV20-1 combines with J gene TRBJ2-3, with D possibly matching TRBD1 (6 bases). V lost 2 bases to trimming and J lost 5 bases, with 14 bases between them. This CDR3 has 14 residues. In germline, CDR1 is DFQATT, CDR2 SNEGSKA (reference sequence).

This clonotype was seen more than once but under ten times. The chain combines TRBV28 with TRBJ1-2, with no clear D. The V end was cut by 3 bases, the J end by 1 base, with 12 bases between. The CDR3 has 15 amino acids. The V gene's germline CDR1 is MDHEN and CDR2 SYDVKM. The CDR3 is CASSLRQVLNYGYTF. Here the CDR3 DNA reads TGTGCCAGCAGTTTGAGGCAGGTGCTTAACTATGGCTACACCTTC.

This clonotype was observed many times. V is TRBV5-1 and J is TRBJ1-2; D unresolved. This CDR3 has 14 amino acids. V lost 5 bases and J lost 0, with 11 bases in between. CDR1 and CDR2 from the germline V gene are SGHRS and YFSETQ. DNA for the CDR3: TGCGCCAGCAGTTCGGAGGGAGCTAACTATGGCTACACCTTC. Translation: CASSSEGANYGYTF.

The chain has TRBV6-1 and TRBJ2-3, with D perhaps given as TRBD1 or TRBD2 (7 bases each). CDR3 length: 16 residues. Trimming left V 10 bases short and J 0 bases short, with 20 bases between. The germline V gene encodes CDR1 MNHNS and CDR2 SASEGT. The CDR3 DNA sequence: TGTGCCACCGCAGTGTGGGAGGGGGCGAGCACAGATACGCAGTATTTT. It translates to CATAVWEGASTDTQYF.

This chain links TRBV20-1 with TRBJ2-1, with 8 bases fitting TRBD2. Germline trimming cut 2 bases from V and 6 bases from J; bases unmatched to any gene: 12. Germline values: CDR1 DFQATT, CDR2 SNEGSKA (reference sequence). The CDR3 covers 16 residues. CDR3 DNA sequence: TGCAGTGCTAGATCCCCCGGGCTAGCGGGTGCCAATGAGCAGTTCTTC. It codes for CSARSPGLAGANEQFF.

In regard to this clonotype: It is unclear where the CDR3 begins or ends on the DNA, so no DNA is shown, and the CDR3 is as TCRdb lists it. The rearrangement uses TRBV23-1 and TRBJ2-2; the tabulated D call, TRBD1, remains unverified against the DNA. TRBV23-1 is flagged as an ORF with uncertain function. The CDR3 is 15 residues long, ends included. CDR3 in amino acids: CASSQRGIPPGSCFF.

This clonotype was counted between two and nine times. The V call is TRBV12-5, the J call TRBJ2-3; D gene unclear. The germline gives CDR1 LGHNT, CDR2 FRNRAP. Trimming took 3 bases from V and 4 from J, leaving 5 bases between them. The CDR3 is 12 residues long. The CDR3 DNA follows: TGTGCTAGTGGTTTCCGGGCAGATACGCAGTATTTT. Translation: CASGFRADTQYF.

There are a few counts of this clonotype. V usage is TRBV15 and J usage is TRBJ1-3; 10 bases fit TRBD1. Germline V gene lookup returns CDR1 LNHNV and CDR2 YYDKDF (reference sequence). The CDR3 runs 16 residues. J lost 7 bases, V lost 0 bases, and 6 bases had no gene match. CDR3 loop: CATSRDRGQGWNTIYF. DNA of the CDR3: TGTGCCACCAGCAGAGATCGGGGACAGGGGTGGAACACCATATATTTT.

This clonotype appeared many times. The chain recombines TRBV7-9 with TRBJ1-1; D might be TRBD1 (5 bases). This CDR3 is built from 14 residues. Germline CDR1 reads SEHNR; CDR2 reads FQNEAQ (reference sequence). The germline V and J ends were trimmed by 3 bases and 4 bases, with 12 bases remaining between them. DNA for the CDR3: TGTGCCAGCAGCTTCATAGGGGCAAGCACTGAAGCTTTCTTT. Translating it yields CASSFIGASTEAFF.

This clonotype was counted many times. The chain joins TRBV12-3 or TRBV12-4 to TRBJ2-5, with D possibly matching TRBD2 (5 bases). V lost 4 bases to trimming and J lost 4 bases, with 13 bases between them. This CDR3 is built from 14 residues. CDR3 sequence reads: CASSSLGSRETQYF. CDR3 in DNA: TGTGCCAGCAGTTCCTTAGGGAGCCGAGAGACCCAGTACTTC.

This clonotype was seen a handful of times. The rearrangement links TRBV3-1 to TRBJ2-3, with TRBD1 as a possible D gene (6 bases). The germline V gene has CDR1 LGHDT and CDR2 YNNKEL (reference sequence). The germline V and J ends were trimmed by 4 bases and 4 bases, with 18 bases remaining between them. The CDR3 contains 16 residues. CDR3 sequence reads: CASSPRVRGGADTQYF. DNA for the CDR3: TGTGCCAGCAGCCCGCGGGTCAGGGGTGGCGCAGATACGCAGTATTTT.

The V and J genes are TRBV30 and TRBJ2-7, with D tentatively TRBD1 or TRBD2 (6 bases each). In germline, CDR1 is GTSNPN, CDR2 SVGIG (reference sequence). This CDR3 contains 15 residues. The V end was cut by 6 bases, the J end by 2 bases, with 20 bases between. This CDR3 is CACHFGAGEAYEQYF. CDR3 sequence (DNA): TGTGCCTGCCATTTTGGGGCAGGGGAGGCCTACGAGCAGTACTTC.

CDR3 sequence reads: CASSLRGYNSPLHF. CDR3 bases: TGTGCCAGCAGCTTGAGGGGGTATAATTCACCCCTCCACTTT. V is TRBV5-6 and J is TRBJ1-6, with D maybe TRBD1 (6 bases). The CDR3 loop spans 14 amino acids. With 1 base removed from V and 4 bases from J, the gap between germline ends came to 6 bases. CDR1 is SGHDT, CDR2 YYEEEE, per germline.

The J gene is TRBJ1-3, the V gene TRBV20-1; 8 nucleotides align to TRBD1. This CDR3 has 13 residues. V trimming: 3 bases; J trimming: 2 bases; junction bases outside the gene matches: 0. The germline gives CDR1 DFQATT, CDR2 SNEGSKA (reference sequence). The CDR3 reads CSARTGAGNTIYF. The DNA for the CDR3 is TGCAGTGCTAGGACAGGGGCTGGAAACACCATATATTTT.

The chain's CDR3 is CASFSGQGETEAFF. DNA for the CDR3: TGTGCCAGTTTCTCGGGACAAGGGGAAACTGAAGCTTTCTTT. The chain is built from TRBV7-9 and TRBJ1-1, with D possibly being TRBD1 (6 bases). The CDR3 is 14 residues long. Per the germline V gene, CDR1 is SEHNR and CDR2 is FQNEAQ (reference sequence). The V end was cut by 9 bases, the J end by 5 bases, with 19 bases between. Together with reference TRBV7-9 and TRBJ1-1, the CDR3 gives the full variable domain: DTGVSQNPRHKITKRGQNVTFRCDPISEHNRLYWYRQTLGQGPEFLTYFQNEAQLEKSRLLSDRFSAERPKGSFSTLEIQRTEQGDSAMYLCASFSGQGETEAFFGQGTRLTVV.

In this sample, this clonotype turned up many times. This chain uses TRBV2 with TRBJ2-7; D might be TRBD1 or TRBD2, each matching 5 bases. This CDR3 region has 14 residues. Germline V gene data show CDR1 as SNHLY and CDR2 as FYNNEI. Trimming took 6 bases from V and 5 from J, leaving 17 bases between them. CDR3 loop: CASSREYDGDEQYF. CDR3 bases: TGTGCCAGCAGCAGGGAGTATGACGGCGACGAGCAGTACTTC.

This clonotype was counted between two and nine times. This chain connects TRBV10-1 to TRBJ2-7, with D possibly TRBD1 on 7 matching bases. The CDR3 spans 15 residues. V lost 11 bases and J lost 3, with 23 bases in between. Germline values: CDR1 WNHNN, CDR2 SYGVQD (reference sequence). The CDR3 DNA is TGCGCCGGAGGGGGCAGGGGCGTTCAATTCTACGAGCAGTACGTC. It translates to CAGGGRGVQFYEQYV.

The chain recombines TRBV29-1 with TRBJ1-1; D unresolved. The germline gives CDR1 SQVTM, CDR2 ANQGSEA. The germline V and J ends were trimmed by 0 bases and 2 bases, with 10 bases remaining between them. The CDR3 consists of 14 residues. The CDR3, as DNA: TGCAGCGTTGAAGATTCGGGGAGAAACACTGAAGCTTTCTTT. Its translation is CSVEDSGRNTEAFF.

This chain uses TRBV15 with TRBJ2-6; the match to TRBD1 covers 9 bases. Germline assignment: CDR1 LNHNV and CDR2 YYDKDF (reference sequence). The length of the CDR3 is 17 residues. The ends lost 8 bases at V and 0 bases at J; junction bases unmatched: 8. The CDR3 DNA reads as TGTGCCACCGCCCGGGACAGGGTTTTCTCTGGGGCCAACGTCCTGACTTTC. Its protein product is CATARDRVFSGANVLTF.